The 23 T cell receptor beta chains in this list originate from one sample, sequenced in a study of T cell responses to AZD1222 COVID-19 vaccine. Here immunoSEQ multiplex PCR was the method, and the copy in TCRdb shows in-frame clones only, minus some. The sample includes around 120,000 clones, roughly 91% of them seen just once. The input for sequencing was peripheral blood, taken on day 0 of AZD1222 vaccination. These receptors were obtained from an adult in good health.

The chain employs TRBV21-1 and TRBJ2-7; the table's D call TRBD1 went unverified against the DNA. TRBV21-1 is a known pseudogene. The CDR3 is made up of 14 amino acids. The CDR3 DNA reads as TGTGCCAGCAGCAGAGGACAGGGGGCGGGCGAGCAGTACTTC. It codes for CASSRGQGAGEQYF.

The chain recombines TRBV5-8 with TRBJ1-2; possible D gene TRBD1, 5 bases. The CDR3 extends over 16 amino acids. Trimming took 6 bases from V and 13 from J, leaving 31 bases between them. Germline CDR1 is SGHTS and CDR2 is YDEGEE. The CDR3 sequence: CASTMKQALHWFSSTF. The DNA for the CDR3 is TGTGCCAGCACCATGAAACAGGCACTGCATTGGTTTTCGAGCACCTTC.

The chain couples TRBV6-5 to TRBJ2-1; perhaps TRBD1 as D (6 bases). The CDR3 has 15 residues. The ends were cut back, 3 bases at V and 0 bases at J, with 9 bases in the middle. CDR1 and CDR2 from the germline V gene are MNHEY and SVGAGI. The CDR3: CASSYGGSSYNEQFF. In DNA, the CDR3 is TGTGCCAGCAGTTATGGGGGCAGCTCCTACAATGAGCAGTTCTTC.

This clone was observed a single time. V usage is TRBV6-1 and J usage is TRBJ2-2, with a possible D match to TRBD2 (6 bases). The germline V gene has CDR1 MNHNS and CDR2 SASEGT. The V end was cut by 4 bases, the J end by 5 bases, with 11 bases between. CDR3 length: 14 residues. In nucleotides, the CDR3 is TGTGCCAGCAGTGTAGCGGCGGCTACCGGGGAGCTGTTTTTT. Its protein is CASSVAAATGELFF.

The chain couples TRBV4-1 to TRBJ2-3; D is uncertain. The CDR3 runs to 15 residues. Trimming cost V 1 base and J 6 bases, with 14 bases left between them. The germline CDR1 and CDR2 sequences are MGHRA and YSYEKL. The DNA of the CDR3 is TGCGCCAGCAGCCAAGGGGTTCCCAGGACGGATACGCAGTATTTT. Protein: CASSQGVPRTDTQYF.

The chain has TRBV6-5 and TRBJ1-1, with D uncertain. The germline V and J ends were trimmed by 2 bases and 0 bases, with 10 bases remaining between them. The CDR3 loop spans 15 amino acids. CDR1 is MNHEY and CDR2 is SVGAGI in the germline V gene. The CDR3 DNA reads TGTGCCAGCAGTTACGGTGCCAGAATGAACACTGAAGCTTTCTTT. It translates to CASSYGARMNTEAFF.

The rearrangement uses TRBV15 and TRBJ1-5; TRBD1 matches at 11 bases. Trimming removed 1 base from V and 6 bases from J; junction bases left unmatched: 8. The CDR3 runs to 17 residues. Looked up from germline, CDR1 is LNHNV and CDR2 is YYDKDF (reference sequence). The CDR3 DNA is TGTGCCACCAGCAGAGCTATTGGAGGACAGGGGGCTCAGCCCCAGCATTTT. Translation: CATSRAIGGQGAQPQHF.

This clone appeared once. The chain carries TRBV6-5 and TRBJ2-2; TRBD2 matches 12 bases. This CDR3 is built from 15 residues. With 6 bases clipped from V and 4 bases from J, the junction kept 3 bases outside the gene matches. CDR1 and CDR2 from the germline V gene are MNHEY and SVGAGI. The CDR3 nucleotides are TGTGCCAGCAGGACTAGCGGGAGCGTCACCGGGGAGCTGTTTTTT. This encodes CASRTSGSVTGELFF.

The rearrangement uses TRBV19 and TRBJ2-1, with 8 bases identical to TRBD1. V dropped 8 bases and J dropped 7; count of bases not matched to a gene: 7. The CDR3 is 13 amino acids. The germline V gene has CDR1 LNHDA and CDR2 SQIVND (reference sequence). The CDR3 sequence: CASWDYRGNEQFF. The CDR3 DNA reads TGTGCCAGTTGGGATTACAGGGGGAATGAGCAGTTCTTC.

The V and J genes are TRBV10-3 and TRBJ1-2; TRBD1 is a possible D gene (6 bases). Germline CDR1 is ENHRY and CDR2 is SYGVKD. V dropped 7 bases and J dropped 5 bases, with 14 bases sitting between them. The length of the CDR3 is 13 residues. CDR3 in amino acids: CAINGGQSYGYTF. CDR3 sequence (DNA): TGTGCCATCAACGGCGGACAGAGTTATGGCTACACCTTC.

CDR3 DNA sequence: TGTGCCAGCAGCTTGGGACTCCGGGCCAACAATGAGCAGTTCTTC. Translated, it gives CASSLGLRANNEQFF. This sequence joins TRBV7-2 and TRBJ2-1; a possible D gene is TRBD2 (6 bases). Germline V gives CDR1 SGHTA, CDR2 FQGNSA. Trimming pared 3 bases from V and 5 bases from J, leaving 14 bases between. CDR3 length equals 15 residues.

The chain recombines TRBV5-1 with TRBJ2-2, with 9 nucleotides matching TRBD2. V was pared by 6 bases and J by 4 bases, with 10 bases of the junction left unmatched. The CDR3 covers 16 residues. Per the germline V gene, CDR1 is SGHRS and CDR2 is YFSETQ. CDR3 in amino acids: CASTPFAGGSTGELFF. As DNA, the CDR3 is TGCGCCAGCACCCCGTTCGCGGGAGGGAGCACCGGGGAGCTGTTTTTT.

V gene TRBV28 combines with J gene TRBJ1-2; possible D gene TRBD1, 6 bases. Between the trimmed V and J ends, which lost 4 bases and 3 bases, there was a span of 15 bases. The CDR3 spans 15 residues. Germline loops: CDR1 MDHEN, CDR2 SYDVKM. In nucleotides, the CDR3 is TGTGCCAGCAGTTCCTCCCGACACAGGGACTATGGCTACACCTTC. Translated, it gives CASSSSRHRDYGYTF.

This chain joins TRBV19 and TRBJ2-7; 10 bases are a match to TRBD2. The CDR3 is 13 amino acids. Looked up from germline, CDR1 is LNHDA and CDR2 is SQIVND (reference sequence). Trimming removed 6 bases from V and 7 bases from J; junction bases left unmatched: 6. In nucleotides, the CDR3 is TGTGCCAGTAGGGCTAGCGGGAGTGATGAGCAGTACTTC. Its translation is CASRASGSDEQYF. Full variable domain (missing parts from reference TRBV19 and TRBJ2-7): DGGITQSPKYLFRKEGQNVTLSCEQNLNHDAMYWYRQDPGQGLRLIYYSQIVNDFQKGDIAEGYSVSREKKESFPLTVTSAQKNPTAFYLCASRASGSDEQYFGPGTRLTVT.

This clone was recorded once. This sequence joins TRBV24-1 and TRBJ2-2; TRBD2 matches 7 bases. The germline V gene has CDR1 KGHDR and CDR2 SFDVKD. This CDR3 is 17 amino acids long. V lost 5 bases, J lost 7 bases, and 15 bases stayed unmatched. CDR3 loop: CATSVRPLGGYGGELFF. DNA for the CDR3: TGTGCCACCAGTGTACGCCCCTTGGGGGGGTACGGCGGGGAGCTGTTTTTT.

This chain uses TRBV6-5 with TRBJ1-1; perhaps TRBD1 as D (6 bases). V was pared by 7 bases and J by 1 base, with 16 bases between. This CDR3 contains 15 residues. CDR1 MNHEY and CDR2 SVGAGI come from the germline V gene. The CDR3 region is CASIPRGGGNTEAFF. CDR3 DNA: TGTGCCAGCATACCGAGGGGGGGCGGGAACACTGAAGCTTTCTTT.

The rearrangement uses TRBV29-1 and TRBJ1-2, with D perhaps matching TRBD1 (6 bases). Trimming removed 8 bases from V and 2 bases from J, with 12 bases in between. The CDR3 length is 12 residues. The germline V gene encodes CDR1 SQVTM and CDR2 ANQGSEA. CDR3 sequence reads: CSSRDNNYGYTF. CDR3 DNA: TGCAGCAGCCGGGACAACAACTATGGCTACACCTTC.

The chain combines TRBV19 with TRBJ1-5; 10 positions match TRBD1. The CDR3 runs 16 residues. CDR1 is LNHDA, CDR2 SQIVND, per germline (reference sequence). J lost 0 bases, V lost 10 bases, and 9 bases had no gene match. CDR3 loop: CATMDRGAASNQPQHF. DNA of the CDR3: TGTGCCACTATGGACAGGGGGGCCGCTAGCAATCAGCCCCAGCATTTT.

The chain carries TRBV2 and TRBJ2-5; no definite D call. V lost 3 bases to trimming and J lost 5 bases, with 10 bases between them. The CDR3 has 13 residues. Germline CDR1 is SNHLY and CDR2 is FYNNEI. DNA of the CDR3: TGTGCCAGCAGTGACGGCCTGGGGGAGACCCAGTACTTC. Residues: CASSDGLGETQYF. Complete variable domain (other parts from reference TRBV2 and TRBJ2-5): EPEVTQTPSHQVTQMGQEVILRCVPISNHLYFYWYRQILGQKVEFLVSFYNNEISEKSEIFDDQFSVERPDGSNFTLKIRSTKLEDSAMYFCASSDGLGETQYFGPGTRLLVL.

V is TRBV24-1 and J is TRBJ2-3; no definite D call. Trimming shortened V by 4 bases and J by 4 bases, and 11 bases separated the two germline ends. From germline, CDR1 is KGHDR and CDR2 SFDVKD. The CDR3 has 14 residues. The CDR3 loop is CATSDPLHPDTQYF. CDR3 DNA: TGTGCCACCAGTGACCCGTTACACCCAGATACGCAGTATTTT.

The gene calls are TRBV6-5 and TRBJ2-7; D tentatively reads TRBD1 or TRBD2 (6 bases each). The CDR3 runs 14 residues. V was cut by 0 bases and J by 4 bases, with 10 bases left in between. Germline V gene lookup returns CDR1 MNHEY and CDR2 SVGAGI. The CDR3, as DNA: TGTGCCAGCAGTTACTCGACGGGGGCTTACGAGCAGTACTTC. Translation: CASSYSTGAYEQYF.

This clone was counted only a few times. CDR3 loop: CASSQDLGIGIQYF. The CDR3 coding sequence is TGTGCCAGCAGCCAAGATCTTGGAATAGGCATTCAGTACTTC. The chain links TRBV3-1 (or the pseudogene TRBV3-2) to TRBJ2-4; D not resolved. Looked up from germline, CDR1 is LGHDT and CDR2 is YNNKEL (reference sequence). The CDR3 runs 14 residues. The V end lost 0 bases, the J end lost 9 bases, and 12 bases lay between the germline ends.

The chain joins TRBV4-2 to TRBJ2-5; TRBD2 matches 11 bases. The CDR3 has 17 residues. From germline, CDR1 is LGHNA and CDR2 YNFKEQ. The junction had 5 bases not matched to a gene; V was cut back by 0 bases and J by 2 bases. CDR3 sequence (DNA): TGTGCCAGCAGCCAAGATCTGGTAGCGGGGGGGCAAGAGACCCAGTACTTC. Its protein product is CASSQDLVAGGQETQYF.